This T cell receptor (beta chain) stems from a study of blood T cell repertoires in COVID-19. Study information: Acute-phase and convalescent COVID-19 samples originated in the United States, Italy and Spain. From T cells, B-cell-depleted T cells, or PBMCs came the material, which was cDNA or gDNA.

Per the authors' pipeline: The authors estimated nucleated cell counts from reference gene primer amplification. The protocol was immunoSEQ multiplex PCR, while the TCRdb copy is restricted to in-frame clones and leaves out a portion. V and J calls and clone size come straight from that table; D and trimming were deduced from the DNA. The repertoire consists of under 90,000 clones, with about 70% occurring once and the leading ten covering 5% to 6%. The CDR3 covers 15 residues. The V end was cut by 8 bases, the J end by 3 bases, with 19 bases between. In germline, CDR1 is SNHLY, CDR2 FYNNEI. Input material: peripheral blood. The TCR sequence derives from a man in his forties or fifties with active or convalescent COVID-19. The rearrangement links TRBV2 to TRBJ2-5; tentatively, D is TRBD1 (6 bases). The CDR3 loop is CASADSSILKETQYF. The CDR3 DNA follows: TGTGCCAGCGCGGACAGTAGTATCCTTAAAGAGACCCAGTACTTC.